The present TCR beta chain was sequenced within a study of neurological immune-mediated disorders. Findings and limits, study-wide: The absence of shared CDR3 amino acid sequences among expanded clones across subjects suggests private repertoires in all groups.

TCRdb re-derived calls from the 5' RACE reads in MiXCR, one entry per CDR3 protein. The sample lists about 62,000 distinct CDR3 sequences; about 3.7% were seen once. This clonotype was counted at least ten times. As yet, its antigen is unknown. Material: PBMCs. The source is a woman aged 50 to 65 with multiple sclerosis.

The CDR3 reads CATRMTTAFYEQYF. The CDR3 DNA reads TGTGCCACCAGAATGACGACAGCTTTCTACGAGCAGTACTTC. The V call is TRBV24-1, the J call TRBJ2-7, with a weak D call TRBD1 (5 bases). V lost 7 bases and J 3 bases, leaving 15 bases between the germline ends. Germline values: CDR1 KGHDR, CDR2 SFDVKD. The CDR3 is 14 residues long.